This is a list of T cell receptor beta chains from one sample in a study of cytomegalovirus exposure and HLA in healthy donors. Measured with immunoSEQ multiplex PCR; TCRdb has only the in-frame clones, and not every one. The data hold 62,000 or so clones, with approximately 89% observed a single time. The sample taken for sequencing was PBMCs. These receptors came from a man younger than 35 in good health and CMV-seronegative. Each CDR3 is given with its conserved first and last residue. Each record gives: J gene, V gene, clone size, CDR3 length, D gene, CDR3 protein, CDR3 DNA. The D gene is left open where the match is weak. Expanded clones are given a class, and other clones once, few, many or no size at all.

TRBJ1-5 | TRBV7-6 | . | 13 | . | CASSHFSNQPQHF | TGTGCCAGCAGTCATTTTAGCAATCAGCCCCAGCATTTT
TRBJ1-2 | TRBV5-4 | . | 13 | . | CASSFPGNYGYTF | TGTGCCAGCAGCTTCCCCGGGAACTATGGCTACACCTTC
TRBJ1-6 | TRBV10-3 | . | 14 | TRBD1 | CAISLDRGNSPLHF | TGTGCCATCAGTCTGGACAGGGGCAATTCACCCCTCCACTTT
TRBJ1-2 | TRBV29-1 | . | 12 | . | CSVGDRSYGYTF | TGCAGCGTTGGAGACAGAAGCTATGGCTACACCTTC
TRBJ2-2 | TRBV6-5 | . | 16 | . | CASSYSGGGPTGELFF | TGTGCCAGCAGTTACTCAGGGGGGGGGCCCACCGGGGAGCTGTTTTTT
TRBJ2-3 | TRBV9 | . | 14 | . | CASSVDSYTDTQYF | TGTGCCAGCAGCGTAGACAGTTACACAGATACGCAGTATTTT
TRBJ2-7 | TRBV6-5 | . | 13 | . | CASSYGSDYEQYF | TGTGCCAGCAGTTACGGGTCAGACTACGAGCAGTACTTC
TRBJ1-4 | TRBV10-3 | few | 15 | . | CAISPIGGSGEKLFF | TGTGCCATCAGTCCGATTGGGGGCTCTGGTGAAAAACTGTTTTTT
TRBJ2-7 | TRBV7-9 | . | 13 | . | CASSAGISYEQYF | TGTGCCAGCAGCGCCGGGATTTCCTACGAGCAGTACTTC
TRBJ1-4 | TRBV30 | . | 11 | . | CAWSVREKLFF | TGTGCCTGGAGTGTACGGGAAAAACTGTTTTTT
TRBJ2-5 | TRBV11-3 | . | 14 | TRBD1 | CASSSRTGPGTQYF | TGTGCCAGCAGCTCAAGGACAGGTCCCGGGACCCAGTACTTC
TRBJ2-7 | TRBV10-1 | . | 14 | . | CASSELTSRYEQYF | TGCGCCAGCAGTGAATTGACGTCTAGGTACGAGCAGTACTTC
TRBJ2-3 | TRBV30 | . | 13 | . | CAWSPSITDTQYF | TGTGCCTGGAGTCCATCAATCACAGATACGCAGTATTTT
TRBJ2-7 | TRBV25-1 | . | 15 | TRBD1 | CASIRSGQGTYEQYF | TGTGCCAGCATAAGGAGTGGACAGGGGACCTACGAGCAGTACTTC
TRBJ2-1 | TRBV2 | . | 13 | . | CASSVTGYNEQFF | TGTGCCAGCAGTGTTACAGGTTACAATGAGCAGTTCTTC
TRBJ1-1 | TRBV12-2 | . | 14 | . | CASRSRAPNTEAFF | TGTGCAAGTCGCTCGCGGGCTCCGAACACTGAAGCTTTCTTT
TRBJ2-7 | TRBV27 | . | 15 | TRBD1 | CASRRSGTGTYEQYF | TGTGCCAGCAGGAGATCAGGGACAGGCACCTACGAGCAGTACTTC
TRBJ1-1 | TRBV7-7 | . | 13 | . | CASSLSPGGEAFF | TGTGCTAGCAGCTTATCTCCCGGGGGAGAAGCTTTCTTT
TRBJ2-6 | TRBV10-2 | . | 16 | TRBD1 | CASMDRGNSGANVLTF | TGCGCCAGCATGGACAGGGGAAACTCTGGGGCCAACGTCCTGACTTTC
TRBJ1-1 | TRBV10-1 | . | 12 | . | CATTDRNTEAFF | TGCGCCACCACTGACAGGAACACTGAAGCTTTCTTT
TRBJ1-5 | TRBV7-2 | . | 15 | TRBD1 | CASSLDRGRDQPQHF | TGTGCCAGCAGCTTGGACAGGGGGCGAGATCAGCCCCAGCATTTT
TRBJ1-4 | TRBV7-8 | . | 16 | . | CASSYRQLATNEKLFF | TGTGCCAGCAGCTATCGACAGCTCGCAACTAATGAAAAACTGTTTTTT
TRBJ1-1 | TRBV19 | few | 14 | . | CASSIGGSATEAFF | TGTGCCAGTAGTATAGGCGGGTCCGCTACTGAAGCTTTCTTT
TRBJ1-2 | TRBV2 | . | 13 | TRBD1 | CASKGQGTYGYTF | TGTGCCAGCAAGGGACAGGGCACCTATGGCTACACCTTC
TRBJ1-2 | TRBV5-1 | . | 14 | . | CASSLDEGVYGYTF | TGCGCCAGCAGCTTGGACGAGGGAGTCTATGGCTACACCTTC
TRBJ2-1 | TRBV10-2 | . | 16 | TRBD2 | CASSELAGSSYNEQFF | TGCGCCAGCAGTGAACTAGCGGGGAGCTCCTACAATGAGCAGTTCTTC
TRBJ2-5 | TRBV14 | . | 18 | . | CASSQWGTGRLGEETQYF | TGTGCCAGCAGCCAATGGGGAACAGGGCGACTTGGAGAAGAGACCCAGTACTTC
TRBJ1-1 | TRBV29-1 | . | 11 | TRBD1 | CSVDRDSEAFF | TGCAGCGTTGACCGGGACAGTGAAGCTTTCTTT
TRBJ2-7 | TRBV13 | . | 14 | . | CASSSQGPLYEQYF | TGTGCCAGCAGCTCACAGGGACCCCTCTACGAGCAGTACTTC
TRBJ1-1 | TRBV6-5 | . | 15 | TRBD1 | CASSHRDRLNTEAFF | TGTGCCAGCAGTCACCGGGACAGGCTGAACACTGAAGCTTTCTTT
TRBJ1-4 | TRBV10-2 | . | 14 | TRBD1 | CASSRQGNGEKLFF | TGCGCCAGCAGTCGACAGGGGAATGGTGAAAAACTGTTTTTT
TRBJ2-7 | TRBV6-1 | few | 14 | . | CASSESQGSYEQYF | TGTGCCAGCAGTGAATCGCAGGGCTCCTACGAGCAGTACTTC
TRBJ1-3 | TRBV25-1 | . | 15 | . | CASGFLESSGNTIYF | TGTGCCAGCGGCTTTTTGGAGAGCTCTGGAAACACCATATATTTT
TRBJ2-1 | TRBV5-1 | . | 15 | TRBD2 | CASSLGTSGNNEQFF | TGCGCCAGCAGCTTGGGGACTAGCGGTAACAATGAGCAGTTCTTC
TRBJ2-5 | TRBV6-5 | . | 15 | TRBD2 | CASSPPAGVSETQYF | TGTGCCAGCAGCCCCCCAGCGGGGGTAAGCGAGACCCAGTACTTC
TRBJ2-7 | TRBV19 | . | 15 | . | CASSIYAGGSGEQYF | TGTGCCAGTAGTATATACGCAGGGGGGTCGGGCGAGCAGTACTTC
TRBJ1-1 | TRBV7-2 | . | 16 | TRBD1 | CASSLEAGGFNTEAFF | TGTGCCAGCAGCTTAGAAGCAGGGGGCTTTAACACTGAAGCTTTCTTT
TRBJ1-5 | TRBV5-1 | . | 15 | TRBD1 | CASSLDSGGRQPQHF | TGCGCCAGCAGCTTGGATTCAGGGGGCCGGCAGCCCCAGCATTTT
TRBJ1-1 | TRBV27 | . | 13 | . | CASTRRGYAEAFF | TGTGCCAGCACCCGCCGAGGGTACGCTGAAGCTTTCTTT
TRBJ1-4 | TRBV2 | once | 15 | TRBD1 | CASRPVTGGEEKLFF | TGTGCCAGCAGACCCGTGACAGGGGGCGAGGAAAAACTGTTTTTT
TRBJ2-3 | TRBV18 | . | 14 | . | CASSPPGYTDTQYF | TGTGCCAGCTCACCTCCCGGGTACACAGATACGCAGTATTTT
TRBJ1-1 | TRBV7-3 | . | 12 | TRBD1 | CASSSGQGRAFF | TGTGCCAGCAGCTCCGGACAGGGCAGAGCTTTCTTT
TRBJ1-2 | TRBV6-6 | . | 12 | . | CASRTVKYGYTF | TGTGCCAGCAGGACAGTTAAGTATGGCTACACCTTC
TRBJ2-7 | TRBV4-1 | . | 17 | TRBD2 | CASSQTTGLAGTYEQYF | TGCGCCAGCAGCCAAACAACCGGACTAGCGGGGACCTACGAGCAGTACTTC
TRBJ2-3 | TRBV6-1 | . | 14 | TRBD1 | CASSDRGPTDTQYF | TGTGCCAGCAGTGACAGGGGGCCGACAGATACGCAGTATTTT
TRBJ1-4 | TRBV5-1 | . | 13 | TRBD1 | CASSLRTGEKLFF | TGCGCCAGCAGCTTGAGGACAGGTGAAAAACTGTTTTTT
TRBJ1-4 | TRBV6-5 | . | 14 | . | CASSSPGTNEKLFF | TGTGCCAGCAGTTCCCCGGGGACTAATGAAAAACTGTTTTTT
TRBJ2-2 | TRBV30 | . | 14 | TRBD1 | CAWSGTGLGGELFF | TGTGCCTGGAGTGGGACAGGGCTCGGCGGGGAGCTGTTTTTT
TRBJ2-1 | TRBV28 | . | 15 | . | CASSRPGDPYNEQFF | TGTGCCAGCAGTCGACCGGGGGACCCCTACAATGAGCAGTTCTTC
TRBJ1-5 | TRBV28 | . | 15 | . | CASSLASSYVEPQHF | TGTGCCAGCAGTTTAGCATCCAGTTACGTGGAGCCCCAGCATTTT
TRBJ1-2 | TRBV6-1 | . | 14 | TRBD1 | CASRTTGGGFGYTF | TGTGCCAGCAGGACTACAGGGGGCGGCTTTGGCTACACCTTC
TRBJ2-5 | TRBV23-1 | . | 15 | . | CASSQSTGREETQYF | TGCGCCAGCAGTCAATCGACGGGGAGAGAAGAGACCCAGTACTTC
TRBJ1-6 | TRBV30 | . | 13 | TRBD1 | CAWRGQGNSPLHF | TGTGCCTGGAGGGGACAGGGAAATTCACCCCTCCACTTT
TRBJ1-6 | TRBV6-5 | . | 14 | . | CASRRGELRSPLHF | TGTGCCAGCAGAAGAGGTGAGCTACGATCACCCCTCCACTTT
TRBJ2-3 | TRBV2 | . | 16 | TRBD2 | CASRGLVRGGTDTQYF | TGTGCCAGCAGAGGACTAGTGCGGGGTGGCACAGATACGCAGTATTTT
TRBJ1-2 | TRBV7-2 | . | 13 | TRBD1 | CASSEDRNYGYTF | TGTGCCAGCAGCGAGGACAGGAACTATGGCTACACCTTC
TRBJ2-7 | TRBV5-4 | . | 14 | TRBD1 | CASRMDRGSYEQYF | TGTGCCAGCAGGATGGACAGGGGGTCCTACGAGCAGTACTTC
TRBJ1-2 | TRBV18 | once | 14 | TRBD1 | CASSPTGGAEGYTF | TGTGCCAGCTCACCGACAGGGGGTGCAGAAGGCTACACCTTC